These 17 T cell receptor beta chains share one sample of origin, sequenced in a study of T cell repertoires in MIS-A myocarditis. Method: immunoSEQ multiplex PCR; TCRdb's copy keeps in-frame clones and lacks some. The sample consists of around 12,000 clones, 65% to 90% of them appearing once. Sequencing was done on a sample of right ventricle heart tissue obtained at autopsy. The receptor source for this set is a man aged 18-30 years with fulminant myocarditis from multisystem inflammatory syndrome in adults (MIS-A) after COVID-19.

This clone was counted a single time. The J gene is TRBJ1-4, the V gene TRBV27, with 10 bases aligning to TRBD1. V dropped 10 bases and J dropped 6; count of bases not matched to a gene: 11. The CDR3 runs 15 residues. Germline loops: CDR1 MNHEY, CDR2 SMNVEV (reference sequence). This CDR3 reads CATQRTGGWDEKLFF. The CDR3 DNA is TGTGCCACCCAACGGACAGGGGGTTGGGATGAAAAACTGTTTTTT.

V usage is TRBV6-5 and J usage is TRBJ1-2; D might be TRBD1 (6 bases). The CDR3 spans 14 residues. The germline V and J ends were trimmed by 7 bases and 8 bases, with 20 bases remaining between them. Per germline, CDR1 MNHEY and CDR2 SVGAGI. The CDR3 protein is CASKMTGAVSGYTF. The CDR3 nucleotides read TGTGCCAGCAAAATGACAGGTGCTGTTTCGGGCTACACCTTC.

The chain recombines TRBV12-3 or TRBV12-4 with TRBJ1-5; D uncertain. The CDR3 runs 13 residues. The V gene lost 2 bases and the J gene lost 2 bases, with 4 bases spanning the gap. In DNA, the CDR3 is TGTGCCAGCAGTTTAAACGGCAATCAGCCCCAGCATTTT. Its protein product is CASSLNGNQPQHF.

The chain couples TRBV6-5 to TRBJ2-5; 8 nucleotides line up with TRBD2. V lost 2 bases to trimming and J lost 9 bases; unmatched junction nucleotides: 14. The CDR3 is 16 residues long. CDR1 is MNHEY and CDR2 is SVGAGI in the germline V gene. This chain's CDR3 is CASSYLAGGPFRAQYF. The CDR3 nucleotides read TGTGCCAGCAGTTACCTGGCGGGGGGCCCTTTCAGGGCCCAGTACTTC.

Turning to this clone: The junction departs from the called germline gene at one end, perhaps through a read error. The chain recombines TRBV18 with TRBJ2-5; D unclear. CDR3 length: 13 residues. In germline, CDR1 is KGHSH, CDR2 LQKENI. In DNA form, the CDR3 reads TGTGCCAGCTCACCGGCGGATAAAGAGTCCCAGTACTTC. Translation: CASSPADKESQYF. The full variable domain, in which reference TRBV18 and TRBJ2-5 provide the parts outside the CDR3, is NAGVMQNPRHLVRRRGQEARLRCSPMKGHSHVYWYRQLPEEGLKFMVYLQKENIIDESGMPKERFSAEFPKEGPSILRIQQVVRGDSAAYFCASSPADKESQYFGPGTRLLVL.

This rearrangement joins TRBV5-6 to TRBJ2-7; D unclear. Germline CDR1 reads SGHDT; CDR2 reads YYEEEE. CDR3 length: 14 amino acids. V lost 0 bases and J 5 bases, leaving 12 bases between the germline ends. The CDR3 sequence: CASSLGPALDEQYF. In DNA form, the CDR3 reads TGTGCCAGCAGCTTGGGGCCAGCCCTAGACGAGCAGTACTTC.

The rearrangement links TRBV4-3 to TRBJ1-5; TRBD1 matches at 7 bases. The germline V gene has CDR1 LGHNA and CDR2 YSLEER. J lost 5 bases, V lost 2 bases, and 3 bases had no gene match. The CDR3 loop spans 14 amino acids. CDR3 bases: TGCGCCAGCAGCCAAAGAGGGGGCGATCAGCCCCAGCATTTT. Translated: CASSQRGGDQPQHF.

The CDR3 loop reads CASRTRTGPANYGYTF. Written as DNA, the CDR3 is TGTGCCAGCAGGACGCGGACAGGGCCAGCTAACTATGGCTACACCTTC. The chain uses TRBV28 and TRBJ1-2, with 8 bases identical to TRBD1. Per the germline V gene, CDR1 is MDHEN and CDR2 is SYDVKM. There are 16 residues in the CDR3. Trimming cost V 6 bases and J 0 bases; bases outside gene matches: 9.

This chain connects TRBV2 to TRBJ1-2; D is unresolved. Germline V gene sequence: CDR1 SNHLY, CDR2 FYNNEI. The CDR3 loop spans 14 amino acids. V gave up 2 bases and J gave up 5 bases, with 12 bases separating them. CDR3 bases: TGTGCCAGCAGTGAAACAGTTCCTCGGTATGGCTACACCTTC. Its protein is CASSETVPRYGYTF.

The CDR3, as DNA: TGCGCCAGCAGCCCCCCGGGACAGGGCCTGGCAGATACGCAGTATTTT. Its translation is CASSPPGQGLADTQYF. J is TRBJ2-3 and V is TRBV4-1; 9 nucleotides match TRBD1. The germline V gene encodes CDR1 MGHRA and CDR2 YSYEKL. The CDR3 has 16 residues. Trimming cost V 4 bases and J 4 bases; bases outside gene matches: 9.

The chain links TRBV27 to TRBJ2-3, with 8 bases matching TRBD1. V was pared by 5 bases and J by 2 bases, with 9 bases of the junction left unmatched. The germline V gene has CDR1 MNHEY and CDR2 SMNVEV (reference sequence). The length of the CDR3 is 16 residues. CDR3 DNA sequence: TGTGCCAGCAGTCCTCGACAGGGGCCGTACACAGATACGCAGTATTTT. Amino acid sequence: CASSPRQGPYTDTQYF.

The chain couples TRBV19 to TRBJ2-1; D unclear. V was cut by 5 bases and J by 5 bases, with 10 bases left in between. The CDR3 runs 13 residues. Germline lookup yields CDR1 LNHDA and CDR2 SQIVND (reference sequence). CDR3 sequence: CASSLDRNNEQFF. DNA for the CDR3: TGTGCCAGTAGTCTCGACCGGAACAATGAGCAGTTCTTC.

This chain connects TRBV9 to TRBJ2-2; D not resolved. The CDR3 has 12 residues. Germline assignment: CDR1 SGDLS and CDR2 YYNGEE. Trimming pared 5 bases from V and 6 bases from J, leaving 8 bases between. Here the CDR3 reads CASRASAGELFF. The CDR3, as DNA: TGTGCCAGCAGAGCAAGCGCCGGGGAGCTGTTTTTT.

This chain connects TRBV7-2 to TRBJ2-1; no clear D gene. From germline, CDR1 is SGHTA and CDR2 FQGNSA. The CDR3 spans 13 residues. The V and J ends lost 0 bases and 7 bases respectively, with 7 bases between them. This CDR3 is CASSLARSNEQFF. DNA of the CDR3: TGTGCCAGCAGCTTAGCTAGATCAAATGAGCAGTTCTTC. Using reference TRBV7-2 and TRBJ2-1 for the parts outside the CDR3, the full variable domain is GAGVSQSPSNKVTEKGKDVELRCDPISGHTALYWYRQSLGQGLEFLIYFQGNSAPDKSGLPSDRFSAERTGGSVSTLTIQRTQQEDSAVYLCASSLARSNEQFFGPGTRLTVL.

This clone was observed a handful of times. The chain uses TRBV28 and TRBJ1-5, with 7 bases identical to TRBD1. The CDR3 runs 14 residues. J gave up 2 bases and V 4 bases, and 2 bases lay outside the gene matches. CDR1 is MDHEN and CDR2 is SYDVKM in the germline V gene. CDR3 DNA sequence: TGTGCCAGCAGTTCTACAGGGGGCAATCAGCCCCAGCATTTT. Its translation is CASSSTGGNQPQHF. Based on the CDR3 plus reference TRBV28 and TRBJ1-5, the full variable domain is DVKVTQSSRYLVKRTGEKVFLECVQDMDHENMFWYRQDPGLGLRLIYFSYDVKMKEKGDIPEGYSVSREKKERFSLILESASTNQTSMYLCASSSTGGNQPQHFGDGTRLSIL.

The genes are TRBV4-1 and TRBJ2-7; tentative D call: TRBD2 (6 bases). The CDR3 has 14 residues. CDR1 and CDR2 from the germline V gene are MGHRA and YSYEKL. Trimming stripped 0 bases from V and 7 bases from J, with 13 bases between. The DNA for the CDR3 is TGCGCCAGCAGCCAAGAACGTCTGGCGGGAGAGCAGTACTTC. Its translation is CASSQERLAGEQYF.

The chain combines TRBV7-9 with TRBJ2-1, with D tentatively TRBD1 or TRBD2 (6 bases each). Germline V gives CDR1 SEHNR, CDR2 FQNEAQ (reference sequence). V lost 5 bases and J 1 base, leaving 12 bases between the germline ends. This CDR3 is built from 15 residues. The DNA of the CDR3 is TGTGCCAGCAGCCCGAGGGGGGTTTCCTACAATGAGCAGTTCTTC. As protein: CASSPRGVSYNEQFF. The full variable domain, its missing parts supplied by reference TRBV7-9 and TRBJ2-1, is DTGVSQNPRHKITKRGQNVTFRCDPISEHNRLYWYRQTLGQGPEFLTYFQNEAQLEKSRLLSDRFSAERPKGSFSTLEIQRTEQGDSAMYLCASSPRGVSYNEQFFGPGTRLTVL.